The rows below give T cell receptor beta chains drawn from one sample of a study of CD8 T cells in Susac syndrome. TCRdb analysed the immunoSEQ multiplex PCR reads with MiXCR anew, one entry per CDR3 protein. The table lists 65,000 to 85,000 distinct CDR3 sequences, around 93% of them singletons. Specimen: CD8+ T cells from PBMCs. The receptors here all came from a human donor with Susac syndrome. Both conserved end residues are part of each CDR3. The D gene is left open where the match is weak.

D | J | V | length | CDR3 | DNA
TRBD1 | TRBJ2-5 | TRBV9 | 15 | CASSEGQGALETQYF | TGTGCCAGCAGCGAGGGACAGGGGGCTTTAGAGACCCAGTACTTC
. | TRBJ2-3 | TRBV7-9 | 14 | CASIDRTGEDTQYF | TGTGCCAGCATCGACCGGACTGGGGAGGATACGCAGTATTTT
TRBD1 | TRBJ1-2 | TRBV2 | 13 | CASSQQGDYGYTF | TGTGCCAGCAGTCAACAGGGGGACTATGGCTACACCTTC
. | TRBJ2-2 | TRBV14 | 16 | CASSQDSAGNTGELFF | TGTGCCAGCAGCCAAGATTCGGCAGGGAACACCGGGGAGCTGTTTTTT
TRBD2 | TRBJ2-1 | TRBV5-4 | 15 | CASSLPSGGANEQFF | TGTGCCAGCAGCTTGCCTAGCGGGGGGGCAAATGAGCAGTTCTTC
. | TRBJ2-1 | TRBV20-1 | 14 | CSASHPRGYNEQFF | TGCAGTGCTAGTCATCCCCGGGGGTACAATGAGCAGTTCTTC
. | TRBJ2-4 | TRBV15 | 11 | CATSRNNIQYF | TGTGCCACCAGCAGAAACAACATTCAGTACTTC
. | TRBJ2-4 | TRBV15 | 17 | CATSRDWTDGPKNIQYF | TGTGCCACCAGCAGAGACTGGACAGACGGTCCCAAAAACATTCAGTACTTC
. | TRBJ1-2 | TRBV10-3 | 12 | CAIGAVGYGYTF | TGTGCCATCGGGGCAGTAGGCTATGGCTACACCTTC
. | TRBJ1-1 | TRBV5-6 | 14 | CASSLGHPNTEAFF | TGTGCCAGCAGCTTAGGACATCCGAACACTGAAGCTTTCTTT